The source of this T cell receptor (beta chain) is a study of blood T cell repertoires in COVID-19. In the study overall: In each case, the material was cDNA or gDNA derived from T cells, B-cell-depleted T cells, or PBMCs.

Generated by immunoSEQ multiplex PCR, the TCRdb table keeps only in-frame clones and is missing some. The top ten clones hold less than 6.5% of a sample with roughly 50,000 clones, approximately 85% of them seen once. V lost 6 bases and J 2 bases, leaving 10 bases between the germline ends. This CDR3 contains 13 residues. Germline CDR1 reads MNHEY; CDR2 reads SMNVEV (reference sequence). V gene TRBV27 combines with J gene TRBJ1-1; D not resolved. This receptor was taken from a man between 60 and 75 years old with acute or convalescent COVID-19. Source material: peripheral blood. The CDR3 DNA sequence: TGTGCCAGCAGCCTCAGACAAAACACTGAAGCTTTCTTT. Translating gives CASSLRQNTEAFF.